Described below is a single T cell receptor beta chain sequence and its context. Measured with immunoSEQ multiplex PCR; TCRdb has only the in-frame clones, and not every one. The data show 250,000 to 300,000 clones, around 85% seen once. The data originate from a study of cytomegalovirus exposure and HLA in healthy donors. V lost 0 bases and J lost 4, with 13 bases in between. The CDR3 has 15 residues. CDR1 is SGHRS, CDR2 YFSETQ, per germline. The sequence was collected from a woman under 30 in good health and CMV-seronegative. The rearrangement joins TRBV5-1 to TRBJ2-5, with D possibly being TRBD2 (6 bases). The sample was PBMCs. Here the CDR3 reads CASSLVAGPSETQYF. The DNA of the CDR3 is TGCGCCAGCAGCTTGGTGGCGGGGCCGTCAGAGACCCAGTACTTC.